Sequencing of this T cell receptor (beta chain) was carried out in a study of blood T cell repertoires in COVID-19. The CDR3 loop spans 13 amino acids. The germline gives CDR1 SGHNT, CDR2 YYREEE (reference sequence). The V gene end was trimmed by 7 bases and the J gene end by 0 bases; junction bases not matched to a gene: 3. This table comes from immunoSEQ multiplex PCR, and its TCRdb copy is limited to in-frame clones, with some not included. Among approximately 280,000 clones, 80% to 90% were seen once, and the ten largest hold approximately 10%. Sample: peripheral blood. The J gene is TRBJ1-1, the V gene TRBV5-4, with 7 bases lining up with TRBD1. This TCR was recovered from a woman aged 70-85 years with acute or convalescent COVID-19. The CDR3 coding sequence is TGTGCCAGCTCGGGACAGCTGAACACTGAAGCTTTCTTT. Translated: CASSGQLNTEAFF.